The T cell receptor (beta chain) under discussion was sequenced for a study of identical twins. TCRdb reprocessed the 5' RACE reads with MiXCR, giving one entry per CDR3 protein. The table shows 1.5 million or so distinct CDR3 sequences, with about 30% occurring only once. This CDR3 has 17 residues. Germline CDR1 reads MGHRA; CDR2 reads YSYEKL. V dropped 6 bases and J dropped 2 bases, with 19 bases sitting between them. This clonotype was sampled from a newborn girl in good health. V gene TRBV4-1 combines with J gene TRBJ1-4, with D perhaps matching TRBD1 (5 bases). The specimen sequenced was cord blood. CDR3 sequence: CASSRLPGGVTNEKLFF. The CDR3 region has the DNA TGCGCCAGCAGTCGACTACCAGGAGGGGTGACTAATGAAAAACTGTTTTTT.